Here is one TCR beta chain with its context. Its antigen remains unidentified. A read error may produce the germline difference seen at one junction end. In TCRdb, the 5' RACE reads were re-called with MiXCR into one record per CDR3 protein. The repertoire holds hundreds of thousands of distinct CDR3 sequences, with 20% to 30% as singletons. The germline V gene encodes CDR1 LNHDA and CDR2 SQIVND (reference sequence). This CDR3 region has 10 residues. The sample belongs to a study of CD8 T cells in ankylosing spondylitis. Study-level points and caveats: About 8 highly homologous variants formed a TCR beta motif that appeared characteristic of ankylosing spondylitis blood.

The sequenced sample consisted of blood, either unsorted or a sorted T cell fraction (not recorded which). The sequence derives from a male donor with ankylosing spondylitis. This chain connects TRBV19 to TRBJ2-7, with 7 bases identical to TRBD1. The CDR3 DNA is TGTGCCAGTAGTATCAAGGGACAGCTCTTC. The encoded protein is CASSIKGQLF.